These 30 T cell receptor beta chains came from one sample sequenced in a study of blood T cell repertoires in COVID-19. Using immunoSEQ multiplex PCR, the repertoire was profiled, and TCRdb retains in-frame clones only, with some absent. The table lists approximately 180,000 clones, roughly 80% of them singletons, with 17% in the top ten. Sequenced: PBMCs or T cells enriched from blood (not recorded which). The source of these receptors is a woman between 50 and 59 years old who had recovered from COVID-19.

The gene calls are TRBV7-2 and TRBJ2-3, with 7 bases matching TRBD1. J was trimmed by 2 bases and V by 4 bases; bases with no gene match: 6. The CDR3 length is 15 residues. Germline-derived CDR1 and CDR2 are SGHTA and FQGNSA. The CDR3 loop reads CASSSGQPNTDTQYF. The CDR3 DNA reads TGTGCCAGCAGCTCGGGACAGCCAAACACAGATACGCAGTATTTT.

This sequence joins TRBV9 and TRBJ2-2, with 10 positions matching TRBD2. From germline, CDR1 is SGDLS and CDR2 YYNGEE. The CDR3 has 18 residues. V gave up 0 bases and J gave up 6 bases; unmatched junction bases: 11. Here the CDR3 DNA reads TGTGCCAGCAGCGTAGAAGGGACTAGCGTCATCCACGCCGGGGAGCTGTTTTTT. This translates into CASSVEGTSVIHAGELFF.

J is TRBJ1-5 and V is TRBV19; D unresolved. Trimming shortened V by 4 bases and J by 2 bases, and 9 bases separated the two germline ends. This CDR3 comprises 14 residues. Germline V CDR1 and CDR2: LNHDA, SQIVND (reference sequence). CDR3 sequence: CASSRSGGNQPQHF. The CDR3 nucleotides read TGTGCCAGTAGTAGGTCCGGGGGCAATCAGCCCCAGCATTTT.

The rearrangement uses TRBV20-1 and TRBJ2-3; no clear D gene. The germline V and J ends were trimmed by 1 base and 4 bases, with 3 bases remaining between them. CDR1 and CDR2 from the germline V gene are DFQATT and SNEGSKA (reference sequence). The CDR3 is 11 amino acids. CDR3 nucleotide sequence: TGCAGTGCTAGAGTCGCAGATACGCAGTATTTT. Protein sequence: CSARVADTQYF.

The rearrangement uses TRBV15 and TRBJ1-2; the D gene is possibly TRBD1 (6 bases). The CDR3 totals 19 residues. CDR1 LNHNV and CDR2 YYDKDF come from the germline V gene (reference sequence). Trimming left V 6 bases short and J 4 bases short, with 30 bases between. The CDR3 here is CATRNQWAGAFPTIYGYTF. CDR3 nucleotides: TGTGCCACCAGAAACCAATGGGCAGGGGCCTTCCCAACCATCTATGGCTACACCTTC. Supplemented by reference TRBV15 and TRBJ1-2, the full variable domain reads DAMVIQNPRYQVTQFGKPVTLSCSQTLNHNVMYWYQQKSSQAPKLLFHYYDKDFNNEADTPDNFQSRRPNTSFCFLDIRSPGLGDTAMYLCATRNQWAGAFPTIYGYTFGSGTRLTVV.

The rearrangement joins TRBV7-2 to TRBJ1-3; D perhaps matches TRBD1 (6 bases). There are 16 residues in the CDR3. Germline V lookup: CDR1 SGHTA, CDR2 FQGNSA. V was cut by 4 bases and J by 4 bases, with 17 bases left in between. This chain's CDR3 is CASSSRGGRTGNTIYF. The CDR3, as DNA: TGTGCCAGCAGCTCCCGGGGGGGGCGCACAGGAAACACCATATATTTT.

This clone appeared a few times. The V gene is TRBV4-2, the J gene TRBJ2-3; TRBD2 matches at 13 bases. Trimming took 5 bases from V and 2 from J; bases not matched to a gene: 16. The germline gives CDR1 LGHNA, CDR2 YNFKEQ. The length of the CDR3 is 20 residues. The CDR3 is CASSSRTSGGSLITTDTQYF. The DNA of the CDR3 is TGTGCCAGCAGCTCTCGGACTAGCGGGGGATCATTAATTACCACAGATACGCAGTATTTT.

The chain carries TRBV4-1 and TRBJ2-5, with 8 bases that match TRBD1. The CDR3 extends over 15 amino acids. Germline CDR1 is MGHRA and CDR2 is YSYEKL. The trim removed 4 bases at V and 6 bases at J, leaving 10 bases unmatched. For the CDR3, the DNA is TGCGCCAGCAGCCTTTTATCAGGGGGCCGGCAGACCCAGTACTTC. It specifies CASSLLSGGRQTQYF.

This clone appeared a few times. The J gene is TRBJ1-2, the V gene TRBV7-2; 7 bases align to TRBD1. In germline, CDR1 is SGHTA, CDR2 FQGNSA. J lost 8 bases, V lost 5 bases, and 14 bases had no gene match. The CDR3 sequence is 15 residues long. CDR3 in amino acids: CASSRWEAGGEGYTF. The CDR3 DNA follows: TGTGCCAGCAGCCGCTGGGAGGCAGGGGGAGAGGGCTACACCTTC.

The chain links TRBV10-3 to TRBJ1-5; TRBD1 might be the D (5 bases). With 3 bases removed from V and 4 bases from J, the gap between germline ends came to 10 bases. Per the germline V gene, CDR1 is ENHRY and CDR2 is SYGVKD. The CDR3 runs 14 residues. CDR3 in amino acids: CAISEGVRNQPQHF. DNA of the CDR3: TGTGCCATCAGTGAAGGGGTACGGAATCAGCCCCAGCATTTT.

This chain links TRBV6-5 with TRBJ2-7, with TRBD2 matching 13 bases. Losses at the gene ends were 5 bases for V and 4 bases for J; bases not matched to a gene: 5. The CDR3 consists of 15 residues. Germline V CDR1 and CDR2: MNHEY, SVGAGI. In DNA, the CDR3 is TGTGCCAGCAGTCACGAACTAGCGGGAGGGTACGAGCAGTACTTC. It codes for CASSHELAGGYEQYF.

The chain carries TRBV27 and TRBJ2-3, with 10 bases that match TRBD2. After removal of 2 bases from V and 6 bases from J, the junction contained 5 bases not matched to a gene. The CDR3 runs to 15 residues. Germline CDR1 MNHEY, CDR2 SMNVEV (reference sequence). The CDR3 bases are TGTGCCAGCAGTTTAGGACTAGCGGTACTGGATACGCAGTATTTT. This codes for CASSLGLAVLDTQYF.

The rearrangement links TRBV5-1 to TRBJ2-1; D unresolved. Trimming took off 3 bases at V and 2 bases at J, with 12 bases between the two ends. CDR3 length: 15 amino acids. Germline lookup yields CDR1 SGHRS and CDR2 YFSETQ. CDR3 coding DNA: TGCGCCAGCAGCTATACTCCCGAAGCCTACAATGAGCAGTTCTTC. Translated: CASSYTPEAYNEQFF. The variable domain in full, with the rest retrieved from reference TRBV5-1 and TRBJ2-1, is KAGVTQTPRYLIKTRGQQVTLSCSPISGHRSVSWYQQTPGQGLQFLFEYFSETQRNKGNFPGRFSGRQFSNSRSEMNVSTLELGDSALYLCASSYTPEAYNEQFFGPGTRLTVL.

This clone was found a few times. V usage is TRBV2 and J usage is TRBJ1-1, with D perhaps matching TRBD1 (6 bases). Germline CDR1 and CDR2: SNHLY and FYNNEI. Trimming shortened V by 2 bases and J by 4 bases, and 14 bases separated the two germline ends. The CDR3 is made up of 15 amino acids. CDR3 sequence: CASSEFGGGGTEAFF. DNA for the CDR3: TGTGCCAGCAGTGAATTCGGGGGCGGGGGCACTGAAGCTTTCTTT.

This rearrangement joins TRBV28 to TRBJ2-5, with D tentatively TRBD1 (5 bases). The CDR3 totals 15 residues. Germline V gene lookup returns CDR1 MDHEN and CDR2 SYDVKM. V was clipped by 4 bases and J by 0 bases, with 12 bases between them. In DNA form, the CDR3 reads TGTGCCAGCAGTTCCCCGACAGCCTACCAAGAGACCCAGTACTTC. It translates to CASSSPTAYQETQYF.

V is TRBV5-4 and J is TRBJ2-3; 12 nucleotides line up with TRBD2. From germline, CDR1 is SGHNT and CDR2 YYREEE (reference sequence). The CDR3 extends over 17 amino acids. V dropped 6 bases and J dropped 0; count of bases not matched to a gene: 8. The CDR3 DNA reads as TGTGCCAGCACGCTAGCGGGAGGGGTCAGCAGCACAGATACGCAGTATTTT. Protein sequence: CASTLAGGVSSTDTQYF.

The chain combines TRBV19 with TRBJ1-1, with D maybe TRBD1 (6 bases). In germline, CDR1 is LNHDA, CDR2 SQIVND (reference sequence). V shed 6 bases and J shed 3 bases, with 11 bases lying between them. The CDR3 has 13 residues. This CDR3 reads CASRAGEYTEAFF. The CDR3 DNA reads TGTGCCAGTAGGGCAGGGGAGTACACTGAAGCTTTCTTT.

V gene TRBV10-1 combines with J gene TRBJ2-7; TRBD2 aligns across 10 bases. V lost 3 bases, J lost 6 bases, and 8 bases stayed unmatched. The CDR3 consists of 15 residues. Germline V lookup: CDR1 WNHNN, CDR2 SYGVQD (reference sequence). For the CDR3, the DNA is TGCGCCAGCAGTGAAAGGAGCGGGAGGGCCGGCGAGCAGTACTTC. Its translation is CASSERSGRAGEQYF.

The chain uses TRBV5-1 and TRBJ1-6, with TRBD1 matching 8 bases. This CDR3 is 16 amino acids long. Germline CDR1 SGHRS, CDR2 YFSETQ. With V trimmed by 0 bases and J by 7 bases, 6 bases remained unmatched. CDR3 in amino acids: CASSLAEQGGNSPLHF. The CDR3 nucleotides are TGCGCCAGCAGCTTGGCCGAACAGGGGGGAAATTCACCCCTCCACTTT.

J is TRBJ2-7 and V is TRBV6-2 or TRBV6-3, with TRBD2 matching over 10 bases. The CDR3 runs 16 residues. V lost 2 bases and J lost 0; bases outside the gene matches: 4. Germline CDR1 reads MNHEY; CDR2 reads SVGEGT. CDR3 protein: CASSYPSGSLSYEQYF. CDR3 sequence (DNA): TGTGCCAGCAGTTACCCTAGCGGGAGCCTCTCCTACGAGCAGTACTTC.

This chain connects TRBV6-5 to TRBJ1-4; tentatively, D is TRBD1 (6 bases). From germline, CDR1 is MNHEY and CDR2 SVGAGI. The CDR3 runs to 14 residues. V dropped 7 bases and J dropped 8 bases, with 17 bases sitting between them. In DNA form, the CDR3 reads TGTGCCAGCACCCCTGGGGGGGCCTGGGAAAAACTGTTTTTT. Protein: CASTPGGAWEKLFF.

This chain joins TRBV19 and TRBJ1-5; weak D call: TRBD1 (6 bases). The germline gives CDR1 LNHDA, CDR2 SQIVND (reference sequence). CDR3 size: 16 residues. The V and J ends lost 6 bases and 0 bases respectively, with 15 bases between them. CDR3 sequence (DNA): TGTGCCAGTAGGCCCGGACAGTATTATAGCAATCAGCCCCAGCATTTT. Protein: CASRPGQYYSNQPQHF.

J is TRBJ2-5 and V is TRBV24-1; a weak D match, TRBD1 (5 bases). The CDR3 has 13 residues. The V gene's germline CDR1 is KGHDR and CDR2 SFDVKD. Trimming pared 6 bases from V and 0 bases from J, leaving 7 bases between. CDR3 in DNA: TGTGCCACCAGTCCGGACAACCAAGAGACCCAGTACTTC. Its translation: CATSPDNQETQYF.

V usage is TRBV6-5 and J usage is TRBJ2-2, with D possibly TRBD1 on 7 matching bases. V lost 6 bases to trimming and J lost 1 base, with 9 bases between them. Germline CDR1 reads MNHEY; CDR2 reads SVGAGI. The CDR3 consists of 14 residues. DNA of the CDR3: TGTGCCAGCAGCCAGGGGGGGAACACCGGGGAGCTGTTTTTT. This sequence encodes CASSQGGNTGELFF.

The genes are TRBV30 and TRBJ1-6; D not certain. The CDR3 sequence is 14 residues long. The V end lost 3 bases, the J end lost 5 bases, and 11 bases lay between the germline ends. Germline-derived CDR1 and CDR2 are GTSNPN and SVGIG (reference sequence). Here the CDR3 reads CAWSLEGHNSPLHF. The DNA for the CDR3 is TGTGCCTGGAGCTTGGAGGGTCATAATTCACCCCTCCACTTT. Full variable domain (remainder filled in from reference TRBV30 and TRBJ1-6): SQTIHQWPATLVQPVGSPLSLECTVEGTSNPNLYWYRQAAGRGLQLLFYSVGIGQISSEVPQNLSASRPQDRQFILSSKKLLLSDSGFYLCAWSLEGHNSPLHFGNGTRLTVT.

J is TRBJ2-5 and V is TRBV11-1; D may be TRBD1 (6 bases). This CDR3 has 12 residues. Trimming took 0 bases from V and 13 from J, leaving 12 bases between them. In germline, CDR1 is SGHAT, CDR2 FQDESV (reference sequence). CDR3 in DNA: TGTGCCAGCAGCTTAGCCGGGACAATCGTGTACTTC. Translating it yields CASSLAGTIVYF.

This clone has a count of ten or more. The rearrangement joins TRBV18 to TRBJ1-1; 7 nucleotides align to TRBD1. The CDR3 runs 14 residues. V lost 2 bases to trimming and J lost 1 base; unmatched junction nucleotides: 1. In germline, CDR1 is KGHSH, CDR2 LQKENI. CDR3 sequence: CASSPNRGNTEAFF. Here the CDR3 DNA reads TGTGCCAGCTCACCAAACAGGGGGAACACTGAAGCTTTCTTT.

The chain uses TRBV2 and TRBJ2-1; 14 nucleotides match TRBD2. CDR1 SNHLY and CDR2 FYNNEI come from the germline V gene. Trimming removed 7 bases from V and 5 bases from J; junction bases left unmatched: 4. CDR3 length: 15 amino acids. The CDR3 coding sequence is TGTGCCAGCACCGGGGGACTAGCGGGGGACAATGAGCAGTTCTTC. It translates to CASTGGLAGDNEQFF. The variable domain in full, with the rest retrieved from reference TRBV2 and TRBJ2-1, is EPEVTQTPSHQVTQMGQEVILRCVPISNHLYFYWYRQILGQKVEFLVSFYNNEISEKSEIFDDQFSVERPDGSNFTLKIRSTKLEDSAMYFCASTGGLAGDNEQFFGPGTRLTVL.

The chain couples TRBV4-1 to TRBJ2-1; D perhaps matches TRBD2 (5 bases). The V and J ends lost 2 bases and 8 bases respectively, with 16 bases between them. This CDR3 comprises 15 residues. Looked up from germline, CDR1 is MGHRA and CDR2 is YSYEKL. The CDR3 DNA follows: TGCGCCAGCAGCCAATTTGACTTGGGAGTCGATGAGCAGTTCTTC. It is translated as CASSQFDLGVDEQFF.

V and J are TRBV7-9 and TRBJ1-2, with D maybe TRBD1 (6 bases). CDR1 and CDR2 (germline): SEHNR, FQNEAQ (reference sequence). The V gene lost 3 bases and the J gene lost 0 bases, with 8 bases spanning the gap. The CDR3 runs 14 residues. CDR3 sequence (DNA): TGTGCCAGCAGCTTTGGACAGTCTAACTATGGCTACACCTTC. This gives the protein CASSFGQSNYGYTF.